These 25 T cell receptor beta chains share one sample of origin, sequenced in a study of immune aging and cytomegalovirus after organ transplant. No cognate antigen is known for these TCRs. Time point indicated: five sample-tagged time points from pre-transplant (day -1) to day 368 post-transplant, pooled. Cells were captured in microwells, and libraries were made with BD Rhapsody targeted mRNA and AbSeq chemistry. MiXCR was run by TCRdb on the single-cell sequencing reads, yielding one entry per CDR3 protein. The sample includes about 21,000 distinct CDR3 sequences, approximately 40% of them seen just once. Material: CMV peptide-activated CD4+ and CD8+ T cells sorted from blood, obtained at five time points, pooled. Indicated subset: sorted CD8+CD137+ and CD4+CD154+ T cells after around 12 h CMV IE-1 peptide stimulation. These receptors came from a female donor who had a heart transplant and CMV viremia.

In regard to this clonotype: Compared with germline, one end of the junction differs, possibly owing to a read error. CDR3 sequence (DNA): TGTGCCAGCAGCGTGGATACTTCTAGCACGGATACGCAGTATTTT. Its protein product is CASSVDTSSTDTQYF. The chain couples TRBV9 to TRBJ2-3; D might be TRBD2 (5 bases). The CDR3 is 15 residues long. Germline CDR1 and CDR2: SGDLS and YYNGEE.

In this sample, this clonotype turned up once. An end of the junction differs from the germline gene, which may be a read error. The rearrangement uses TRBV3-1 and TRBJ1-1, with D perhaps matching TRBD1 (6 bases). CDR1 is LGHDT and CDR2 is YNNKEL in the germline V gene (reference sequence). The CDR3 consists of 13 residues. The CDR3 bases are TGTGCCAGCAGCCATTCTGGGGGCGGCGAAGCTCTCTTT. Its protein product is CASSHSGGGEALF.

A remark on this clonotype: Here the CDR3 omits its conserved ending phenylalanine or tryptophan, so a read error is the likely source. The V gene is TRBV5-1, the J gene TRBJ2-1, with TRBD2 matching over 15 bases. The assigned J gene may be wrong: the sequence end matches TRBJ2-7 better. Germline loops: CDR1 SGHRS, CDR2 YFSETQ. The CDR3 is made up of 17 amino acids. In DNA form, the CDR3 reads TGCGCCAGCAGCGCGGGACTAGCGGGAGGCCCCTACAATGAGCAGTACATC. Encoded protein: CASSAGLAGGPYNEQYI.

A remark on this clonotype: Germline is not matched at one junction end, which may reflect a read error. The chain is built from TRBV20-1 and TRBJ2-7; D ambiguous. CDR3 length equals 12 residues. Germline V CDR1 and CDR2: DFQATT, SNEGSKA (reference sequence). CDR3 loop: CSAIGITYEQYF. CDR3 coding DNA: TGCAGTGCCATCGGAATTACCTATGAGCAGTACTTC.

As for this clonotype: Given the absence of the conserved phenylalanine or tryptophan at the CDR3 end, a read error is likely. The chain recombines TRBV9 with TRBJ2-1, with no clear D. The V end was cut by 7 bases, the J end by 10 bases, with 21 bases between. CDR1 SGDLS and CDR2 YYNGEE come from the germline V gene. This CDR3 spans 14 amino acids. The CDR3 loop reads CASGARAAGGEQFP. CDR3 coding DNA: TGTGCCAGCGGCGCTCGGGCCGCTGGCGGAGAGCAGTTCCCC.

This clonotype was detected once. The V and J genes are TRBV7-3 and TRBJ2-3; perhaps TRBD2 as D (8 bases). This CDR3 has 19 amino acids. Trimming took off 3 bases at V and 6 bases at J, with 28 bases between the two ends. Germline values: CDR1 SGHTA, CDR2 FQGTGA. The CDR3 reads CASSLRGPSGFGLVDTQYF. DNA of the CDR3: TGTGCCAGCAGCTTGAGGGGGCCTAGCGGGTTTGGCCTGGTGGATACGCAGTATTTT.

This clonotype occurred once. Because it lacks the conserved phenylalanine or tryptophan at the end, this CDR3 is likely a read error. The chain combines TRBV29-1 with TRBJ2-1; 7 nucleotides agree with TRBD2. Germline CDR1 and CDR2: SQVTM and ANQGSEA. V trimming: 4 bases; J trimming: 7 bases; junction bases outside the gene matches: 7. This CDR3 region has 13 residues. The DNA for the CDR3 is TGCAGCGTTGTGAAACTAGCGAGAAATGAGCAGTTCCTC. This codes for CSVVKLARNEQFL.

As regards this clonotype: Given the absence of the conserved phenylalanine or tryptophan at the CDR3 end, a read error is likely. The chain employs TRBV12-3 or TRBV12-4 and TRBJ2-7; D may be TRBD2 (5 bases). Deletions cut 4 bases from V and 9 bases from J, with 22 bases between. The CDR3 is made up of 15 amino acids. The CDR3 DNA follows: TGTGCCAGCAGTTCCCATTACCAGCCTACGAGCGGGCAGTACTCC. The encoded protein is CASSSHYQPTSGQYS.

The CDR3 loop is CSASISYSNQPQHF. The CDR3 nucleotides read TGCAGTGCTAGCATCAGTTATAGCAATCAGCCCCAGCATTTT. The J gene is TRBJ1-5, the V gene TRBV20-1; D unresolved. V shed 3 bases and J shed 0 bases, with 9 bases lying between them. This CDR3 contains 14 residues. The germline CDR1 and CDR2 sequences are DFQATT and SNEGSKA (reference sequence).

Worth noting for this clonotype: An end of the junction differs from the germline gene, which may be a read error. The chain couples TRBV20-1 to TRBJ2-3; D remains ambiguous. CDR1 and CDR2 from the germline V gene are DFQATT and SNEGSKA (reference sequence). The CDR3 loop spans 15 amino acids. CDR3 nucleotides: TGCAGCGCCCGCGTGGGTACTTCAAACACAGATACGCAGCATTTC. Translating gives CSARVGTSNTDTQHF.

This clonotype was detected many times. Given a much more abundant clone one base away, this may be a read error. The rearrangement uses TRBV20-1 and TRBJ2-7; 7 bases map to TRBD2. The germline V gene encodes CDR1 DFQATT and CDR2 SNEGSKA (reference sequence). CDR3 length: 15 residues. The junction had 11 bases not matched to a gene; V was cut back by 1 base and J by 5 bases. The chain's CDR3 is CSARGKSGNSDEQYF. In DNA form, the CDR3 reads TGCAGTGCTAGAGGGAAGAGCGGGAATAGCGACGAGCAGTACTTC.

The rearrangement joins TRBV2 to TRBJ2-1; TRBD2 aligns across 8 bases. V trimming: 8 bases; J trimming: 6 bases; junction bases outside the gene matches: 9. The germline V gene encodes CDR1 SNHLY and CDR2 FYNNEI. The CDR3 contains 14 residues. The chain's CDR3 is CASVGLGGVNEQFF. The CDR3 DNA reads TGTGCCAGCGTGGGGCTCGGGGGGGTCAATGAGCAGTTCTTC.

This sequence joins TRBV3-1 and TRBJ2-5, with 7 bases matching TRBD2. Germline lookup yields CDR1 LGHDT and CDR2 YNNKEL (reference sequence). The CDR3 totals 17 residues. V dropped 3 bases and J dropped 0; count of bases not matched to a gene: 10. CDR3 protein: CASSQEAGRGYQETQYF. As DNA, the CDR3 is TGTGCCAGCAGCCAGGAAGCGGGGAGGGGTTACCAAGAGACCCAGTACTTC.

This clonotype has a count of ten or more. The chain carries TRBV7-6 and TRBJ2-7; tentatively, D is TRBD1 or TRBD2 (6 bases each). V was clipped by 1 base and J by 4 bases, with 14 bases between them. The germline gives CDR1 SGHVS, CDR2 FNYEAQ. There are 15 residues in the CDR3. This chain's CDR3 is CASSLGGDTKYEQYF. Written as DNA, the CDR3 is TGTGCCAGCAGCTTAGGGGGGGACACAAAATACGAGCAGTACTTC. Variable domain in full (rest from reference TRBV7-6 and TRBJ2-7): GAGVSQSPRYKVTKRGQDVALRCDPISGHVSLYWYRQALGQGPEFLTYFNYEAQQDKSGLPNDRFSAERPEGSISTLTIQRTEQRDSAMYRCASSLGGDTKYEQYFGPGTRLTVT.

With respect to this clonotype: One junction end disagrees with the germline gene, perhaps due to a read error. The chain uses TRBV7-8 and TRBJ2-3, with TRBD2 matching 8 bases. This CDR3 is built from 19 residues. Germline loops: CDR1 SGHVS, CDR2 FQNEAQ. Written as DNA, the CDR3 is TGCGCCAGCAGCTTAGTGCCTCTCGGGGCTAGCGGGAGCACAGATACGCAGTATTTT. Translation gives CASSLVPLGASGSTDTQYF.

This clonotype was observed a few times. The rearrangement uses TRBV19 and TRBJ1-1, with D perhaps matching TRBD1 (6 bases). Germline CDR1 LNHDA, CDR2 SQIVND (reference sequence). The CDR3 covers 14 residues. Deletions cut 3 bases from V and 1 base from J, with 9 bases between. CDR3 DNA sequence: TGTGCCAGTAGTATTCTACAGGGGAACACTGAAGCTTTCTTT. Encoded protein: CASSILQGNTEAFF.

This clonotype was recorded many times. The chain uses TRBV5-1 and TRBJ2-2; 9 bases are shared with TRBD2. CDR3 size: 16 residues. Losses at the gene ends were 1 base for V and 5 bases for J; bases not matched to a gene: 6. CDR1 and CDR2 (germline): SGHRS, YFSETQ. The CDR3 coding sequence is TGCGCCAGCAGCTTGCTCGGCGGGAGGGGTACCGGGGAGCTGTTTTTT. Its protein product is CASSLLGGRGTGELFF.

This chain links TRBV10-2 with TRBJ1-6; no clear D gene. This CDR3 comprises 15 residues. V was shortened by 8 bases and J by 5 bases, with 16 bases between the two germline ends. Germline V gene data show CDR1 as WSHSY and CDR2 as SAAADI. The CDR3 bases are TGCGCCAGCTCACCTTCGAGCAGTGATAATTCACCCCTCCACTTT. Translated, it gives CASSPSSSDNSPLHF.

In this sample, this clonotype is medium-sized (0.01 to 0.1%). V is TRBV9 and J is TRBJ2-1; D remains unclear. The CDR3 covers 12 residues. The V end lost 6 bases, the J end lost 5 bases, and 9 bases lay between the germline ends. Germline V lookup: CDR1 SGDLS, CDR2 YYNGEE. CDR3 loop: CASTANNNEQFF. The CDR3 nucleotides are TGTGCCAGCACCGCAAATAACAATGAGCAGTTCTTC.

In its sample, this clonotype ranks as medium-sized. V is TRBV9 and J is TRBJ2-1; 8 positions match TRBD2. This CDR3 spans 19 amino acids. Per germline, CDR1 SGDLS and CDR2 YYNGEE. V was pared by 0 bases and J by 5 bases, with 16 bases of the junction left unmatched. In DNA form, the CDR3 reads TGTGCCAGCAGCGTAGATCCCTCTAAAGCGGGAGCGGAAAACAATGAGCAGTTCTTC. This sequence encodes CASSVDPSKAGAENNEQFF.

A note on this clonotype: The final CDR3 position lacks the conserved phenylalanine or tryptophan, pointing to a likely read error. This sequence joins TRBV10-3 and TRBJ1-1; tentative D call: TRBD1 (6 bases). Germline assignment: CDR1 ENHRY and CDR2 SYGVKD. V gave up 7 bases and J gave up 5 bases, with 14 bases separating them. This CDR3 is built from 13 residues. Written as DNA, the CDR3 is TGTGCCATCATGGCAGGGGCAGGAACTGAAGCTTTCCTT. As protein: CAIMAGAGTEAFL.

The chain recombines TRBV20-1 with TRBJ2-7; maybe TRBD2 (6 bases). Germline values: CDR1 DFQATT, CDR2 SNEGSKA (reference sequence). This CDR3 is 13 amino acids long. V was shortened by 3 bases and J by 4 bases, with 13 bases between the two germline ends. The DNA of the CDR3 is TGCAGTGCTAGGAGGCAGGGAGGTTACGAGCAGTACTTC. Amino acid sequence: CSARRQGGYEQYF.

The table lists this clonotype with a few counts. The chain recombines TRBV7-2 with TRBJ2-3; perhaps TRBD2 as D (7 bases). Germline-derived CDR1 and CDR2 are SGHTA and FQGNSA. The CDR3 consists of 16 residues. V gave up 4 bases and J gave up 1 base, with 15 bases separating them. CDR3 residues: CASSSSLGGRTDTQYF. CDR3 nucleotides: TGTGCCAGCAGCTCATCCCTGGGGGGGCGCACAGATACGCAGTATTTT.

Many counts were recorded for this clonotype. CDR3 in amino acids: CASWPSGISSGANVLTF. As DNA, the CDR3 is TGTGCCAGCTGGCCTAGCGGGATTAGCTCTGGGGCCAACGTCCTGACTTTC. The chain employs TRBV28 and TRBJ2-6, with 9 bases fitting TRBD2. Germline V gives CDR1 MDHEN, CDR2 SYDVKM. There are 17 residues in the CDR3. V lost 8 bases, J lost 0 bases, and 8 bases stayed unmatched. The full variable domain, rest sourced from reference TRBV28 and TRBJ2-6, is DVKVTQSSRYLVKRTGEKVFLECVQDMDHENMFWYRQDPGLGLRLIYFSYDVKMKEKGDIPEGYSVSREKKERFSLILESASTNQTSMYLCASWPSGISSGANVLTFGAGSRLTVL.

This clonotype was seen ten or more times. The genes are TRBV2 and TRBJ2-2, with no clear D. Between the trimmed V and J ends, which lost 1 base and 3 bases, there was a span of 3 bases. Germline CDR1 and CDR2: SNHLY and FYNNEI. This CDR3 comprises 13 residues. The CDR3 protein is CASSEGHTGELFF. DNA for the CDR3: TGTGCCAGCAGTGAAGGTCACACCGGGGAGCTGTTTTTT.